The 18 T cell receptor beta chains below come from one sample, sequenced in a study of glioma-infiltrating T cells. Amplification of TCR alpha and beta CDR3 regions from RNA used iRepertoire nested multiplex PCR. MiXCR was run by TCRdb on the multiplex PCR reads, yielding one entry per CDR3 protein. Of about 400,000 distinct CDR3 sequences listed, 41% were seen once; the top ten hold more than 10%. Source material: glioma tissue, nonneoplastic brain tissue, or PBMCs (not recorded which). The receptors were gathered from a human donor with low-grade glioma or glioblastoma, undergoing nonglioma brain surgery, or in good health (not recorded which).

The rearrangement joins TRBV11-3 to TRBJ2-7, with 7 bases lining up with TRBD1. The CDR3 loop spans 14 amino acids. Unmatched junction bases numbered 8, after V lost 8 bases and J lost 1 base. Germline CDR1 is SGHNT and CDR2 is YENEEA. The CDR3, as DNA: TGTGCCAGCTCCCGGGACAGCGTTTCCTACGAGCAGTACTTC. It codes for CASSRDSVSYEQYF.

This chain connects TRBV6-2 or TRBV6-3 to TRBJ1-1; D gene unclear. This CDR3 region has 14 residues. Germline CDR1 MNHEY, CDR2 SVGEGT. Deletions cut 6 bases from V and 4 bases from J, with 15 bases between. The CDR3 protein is CASRAYWAVTEAFF. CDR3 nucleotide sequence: TGTGCCAGCAGGGCCTACTGGGCTGTCACTGAAGCTTTCTTT.

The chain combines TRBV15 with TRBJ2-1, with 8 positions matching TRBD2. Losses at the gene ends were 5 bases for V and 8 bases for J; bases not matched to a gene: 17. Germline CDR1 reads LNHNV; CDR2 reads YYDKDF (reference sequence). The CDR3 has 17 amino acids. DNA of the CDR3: TGTGCCACCAGCGGGAGCGGACCAGCGGGAGCAGGGGATGAGCAGTTCTTC. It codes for CATSGSGPAGAGDEQFF.

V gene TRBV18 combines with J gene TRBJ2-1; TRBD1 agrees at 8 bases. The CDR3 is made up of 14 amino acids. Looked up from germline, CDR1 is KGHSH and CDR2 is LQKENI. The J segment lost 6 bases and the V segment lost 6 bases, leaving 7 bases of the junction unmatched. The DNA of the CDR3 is TGTGCCAGCTCGCCGGACAGGGAAAGCAATGAGCAGTTCTTC. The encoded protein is CASSPDRESNEQFF.

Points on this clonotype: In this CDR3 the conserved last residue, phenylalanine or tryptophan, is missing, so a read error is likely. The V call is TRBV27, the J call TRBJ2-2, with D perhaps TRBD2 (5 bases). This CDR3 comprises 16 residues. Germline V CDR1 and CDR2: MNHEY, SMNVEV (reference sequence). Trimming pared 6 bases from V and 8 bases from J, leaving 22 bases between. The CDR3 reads CASSRLGFSVTGELFY. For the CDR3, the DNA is TGTGCCAGCAGCCGTTTAGGGTTTAGCGTCACGGGGGAGCTGTTTTAT.

In DNA form, the CDR3 reads TGTGCCAGCAGACCTGACAGGGTAAGCACCGGGGAGCTGTTTTTT. Its protein product is CASRPDRVSTGELFF. The chain carries TRBV7-2 and TRBJ2-2; 7 bases line up with TRBD1. The CDR3 runs 15 residues. V trimming: 6 bases; J trimming: 4 bases; junction bases outside the gene matches: 8. Looked up from germline, CDR1 is SGHTA and CDR2 is FQGNSA.

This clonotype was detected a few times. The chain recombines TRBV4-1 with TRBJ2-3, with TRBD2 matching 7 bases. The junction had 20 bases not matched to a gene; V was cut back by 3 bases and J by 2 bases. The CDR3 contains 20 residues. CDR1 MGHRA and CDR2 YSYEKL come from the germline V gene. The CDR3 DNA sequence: TGCGCCAGCAGCCATCCCAAGAGCGGAGGGCGGGAGCGCCTCACAGATACGCAGTATTTT. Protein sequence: CASSHPKSGGRERLTDTQYF.

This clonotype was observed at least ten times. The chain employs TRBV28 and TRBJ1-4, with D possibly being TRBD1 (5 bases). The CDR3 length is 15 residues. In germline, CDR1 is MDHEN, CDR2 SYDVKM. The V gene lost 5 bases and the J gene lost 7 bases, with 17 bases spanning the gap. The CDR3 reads CASSPWTGGGEKLFF. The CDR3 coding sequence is TGTGCCAGCAGTCCATGGACGGGGGGGGGTGAAAAACTGTTTTTT.

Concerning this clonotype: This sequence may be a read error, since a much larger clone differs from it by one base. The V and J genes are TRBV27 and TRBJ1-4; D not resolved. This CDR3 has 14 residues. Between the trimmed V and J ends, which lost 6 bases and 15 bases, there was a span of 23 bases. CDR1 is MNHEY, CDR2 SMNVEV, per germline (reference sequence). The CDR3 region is CASSSRSHDYVVFF. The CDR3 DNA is TGTGCCAGCAGCTCCAGGTCCCACGATTATGTGGTGTTTTTT.

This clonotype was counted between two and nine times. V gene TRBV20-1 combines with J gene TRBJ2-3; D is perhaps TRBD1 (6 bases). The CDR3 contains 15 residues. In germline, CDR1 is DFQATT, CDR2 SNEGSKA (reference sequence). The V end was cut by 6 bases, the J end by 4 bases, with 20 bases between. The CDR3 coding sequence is TGCAGTGCCGCCTGGGCAGGGGAGTTTTCAGATACGCAGTATTTT. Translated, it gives CSAAWAGEFSDTQYF.

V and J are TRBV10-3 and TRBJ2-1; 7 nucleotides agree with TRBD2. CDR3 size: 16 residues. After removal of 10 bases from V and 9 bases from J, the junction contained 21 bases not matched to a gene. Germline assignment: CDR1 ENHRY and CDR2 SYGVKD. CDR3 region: CASNPLAVAAYGEQFF. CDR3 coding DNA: TGTGCCAGCAACCCCCTAGCGGTAGCCGCCTACGGTGAGCAGTTCTTC.

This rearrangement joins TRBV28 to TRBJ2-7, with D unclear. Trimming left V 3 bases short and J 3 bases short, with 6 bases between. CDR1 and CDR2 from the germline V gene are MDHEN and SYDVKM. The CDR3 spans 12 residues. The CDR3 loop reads CASSLFLYEQYF. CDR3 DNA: TGTGCCAGCAGTTTGTTTCTCTACGAGCAGTACTTC.

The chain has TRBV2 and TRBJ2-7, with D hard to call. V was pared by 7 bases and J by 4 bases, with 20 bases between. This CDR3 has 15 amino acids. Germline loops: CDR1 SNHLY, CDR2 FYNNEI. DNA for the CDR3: TGTGCCAGCAATTCCTACAAGGGTACCCTTTACGAGCAGTACTTC. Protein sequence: CASNSYKGTLYEQYF.

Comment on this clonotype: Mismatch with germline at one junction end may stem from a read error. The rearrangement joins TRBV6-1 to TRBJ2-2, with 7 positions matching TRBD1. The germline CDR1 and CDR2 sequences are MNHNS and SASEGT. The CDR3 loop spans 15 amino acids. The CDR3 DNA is TGTGCCAGCAGCCCGGGGACAGCAGACACCGGGGAGCGGTTTTTT. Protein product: CASSPGTADTGERFF.

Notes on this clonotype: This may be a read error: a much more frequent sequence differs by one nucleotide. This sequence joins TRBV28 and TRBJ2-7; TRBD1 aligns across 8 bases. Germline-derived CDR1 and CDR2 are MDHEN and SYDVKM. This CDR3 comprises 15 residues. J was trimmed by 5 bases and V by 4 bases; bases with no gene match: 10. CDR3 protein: CASSSHQGAGNEQYF. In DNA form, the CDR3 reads TGTGCCAGCAGTTCACATCAGGGGGCGGGAAACGAGCAGTACTTC.

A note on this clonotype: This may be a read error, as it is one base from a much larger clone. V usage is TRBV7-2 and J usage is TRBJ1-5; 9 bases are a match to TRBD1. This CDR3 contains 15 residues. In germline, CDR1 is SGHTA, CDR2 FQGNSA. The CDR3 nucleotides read TGTGCCAGCAGCGTTGACAGGGGGACCAATCAGCCCCAGGATTTT. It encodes CASSVDRGTNQPQDF.

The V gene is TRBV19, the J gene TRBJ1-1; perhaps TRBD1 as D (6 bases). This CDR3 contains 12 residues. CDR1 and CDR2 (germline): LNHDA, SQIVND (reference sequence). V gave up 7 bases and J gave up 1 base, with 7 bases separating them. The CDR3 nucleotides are TGTGCCAGTAAGACAGGGAACACTGAAGCTTTCTTT. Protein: CASKTGNTEAFF.

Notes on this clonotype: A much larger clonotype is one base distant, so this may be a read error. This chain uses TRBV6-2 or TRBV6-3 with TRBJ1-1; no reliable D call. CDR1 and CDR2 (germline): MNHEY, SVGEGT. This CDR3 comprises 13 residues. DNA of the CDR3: TGTGCCAGCAATATCTGGGGTGCCACTGATGCTTTCTTT. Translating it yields CASNIWGATDAFF.